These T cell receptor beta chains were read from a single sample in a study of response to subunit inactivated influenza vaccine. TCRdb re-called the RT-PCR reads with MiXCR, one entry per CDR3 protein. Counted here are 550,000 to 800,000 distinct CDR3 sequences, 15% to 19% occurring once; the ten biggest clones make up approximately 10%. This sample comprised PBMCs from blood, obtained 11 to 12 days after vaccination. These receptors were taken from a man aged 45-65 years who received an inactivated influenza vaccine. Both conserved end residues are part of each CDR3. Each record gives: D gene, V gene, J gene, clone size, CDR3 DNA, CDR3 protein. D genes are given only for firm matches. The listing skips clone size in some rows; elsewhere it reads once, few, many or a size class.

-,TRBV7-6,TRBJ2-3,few,TGTGCCAGCAGCGCCCCTCTTGGGACTCATCTTAGCGGTACGCAGTATTTT,CASSAPLGTHLSGTQYF
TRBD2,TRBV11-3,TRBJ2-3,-,TGTGCCAGCAGCTTAGTTGCCTTGGCTAGCGGGGGGGCTCGGTTTTCCGTCGGAGATACGCAGTATTTT,CASSLVALASGGARFSVGDTQYF
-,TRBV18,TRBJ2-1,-,TGTGCCAGCTCACTAACAGTCTCCGGAGGCTACAATGAGCAGTTCTTC,CASSLTVSGGYNEQFF
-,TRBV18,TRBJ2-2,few,TGTGCCAGCTCACCACTTGCAGTCCTGAACACCGGGGAGCTGTTTTTT,CASSPLAVLNTGELFF
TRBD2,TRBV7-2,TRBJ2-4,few,TGTGCCAGCAGCGTTAGCGGGAGGAAAAACATTCAGTACTTC,CASSVSGRKNIQYF
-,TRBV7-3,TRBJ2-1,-,TGTGCCAGCAGCCCTAGAGGGGGGGGCGCTTCTTACAATGAGCAGTTCTTC,CASSPRGGGASYNEQFF
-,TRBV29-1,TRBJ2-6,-,TGCAGCGTTGAATTACTCACATTGACTGGGGCCAACGTCCTGACTTTC,CSVELLTLTGANVLTF
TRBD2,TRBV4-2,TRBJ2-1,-,TGTGCCAGCAGCCACGGACTAGCGAGAATCAATGAGCAGTTCTTC,CASSHGLARINEQFF
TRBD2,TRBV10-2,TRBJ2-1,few,TGCGCCAGCATAGGGACTAGCGGGGAGCACTCCTACAATGAGCAGTTCTTC,CASIGTSGEHSYNEQFF
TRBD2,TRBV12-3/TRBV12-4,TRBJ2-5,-,TGTGCCAGCAGTTCGACTAGCGACCAAGAGACCCAGTACTTC,CASSSTSDQETQYF
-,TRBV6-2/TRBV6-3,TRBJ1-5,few,TGTGCCAGCCAACAGGATAGCAATCAGCCCCAGCATTTT,CASQQDSNQPQHF
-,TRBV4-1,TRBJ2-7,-,TGCGCCAGCAGCCGCCCGGGCGGCGGGACCTACGAGCAGTACTTC,CASSRPGGGTYEQYF
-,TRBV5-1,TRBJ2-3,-,TGCGCCAGCAGCCCGGTGGGGTCCACCACAGATACGCAGTATTTT,CASSPVGSTTDTQYF
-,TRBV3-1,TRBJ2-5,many,TGTGCCAGCAGCCAAGATAGGAGGACCCAGTACTTC,CASSQDRRTQYF
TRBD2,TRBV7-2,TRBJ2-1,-,TGTGCCAGCAGCTTATGGAGCGGGAGGAGGAATGAGCAGTTCTTC,CASSLWSGRRNEQFF
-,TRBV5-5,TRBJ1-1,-,TGTGCCAGCAGGGGGACGGGAGCTATGAACACTGAAGCTTTCTTT,CASRGTGAMNTEAFF
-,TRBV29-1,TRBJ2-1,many,TGCAGCGTTGGGCGTATTAATGAGCAGTTCTTC,CSVGRINEQFF
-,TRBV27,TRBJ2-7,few,TGTGCCAGCAGTTCCGTAGCGCACGAGCAGTACTTC,CASSSVAHEQYF
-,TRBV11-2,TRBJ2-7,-,TGTGCCAGCAGCTTAGAGGGGGCCCTTACCTACGAGCAGTACTTC,CASSLEGALTYEQYF
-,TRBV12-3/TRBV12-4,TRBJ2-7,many,TGTGCCAGCACACAAATGAACTACGAGCAGTACTTC,CASTQMNYEQYF
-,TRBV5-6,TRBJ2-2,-,TGTGCCAGCAGCTTGGCCGGGGGCTTGAACACCGGGGAGCTGTTTTTT,CASSLAGGLNTGELFF
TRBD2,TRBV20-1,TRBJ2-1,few,TGCAGTGCTAGAGGGGCCCTAGCGGGATCCTACAATGAGCAGTTCTTC,CSARGALAGSYNEQFF
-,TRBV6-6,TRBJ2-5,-,TGTGCCAGCATGGGGTTCGGAGAGACCCAGTACTTC,CASMGFGETQYF
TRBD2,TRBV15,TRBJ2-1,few,TGTGCCACCAGCAGAGTCCCCAGCGGGAGCTACAATGAGCAGTTCTTC,CATSRVPSGSYNEQFF
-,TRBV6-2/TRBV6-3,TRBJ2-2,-,TGTGCCAGCAGGAGGGGGAACACCGGGGAGCTGTTTTTT,CASRRGNTGELFF
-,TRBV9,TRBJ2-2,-,TGTGCCAGCAGCGTAGTTGGGGGTCCGAACACCGGGGAGCTGTTTTTT,CASSVVGGPNTGELFF
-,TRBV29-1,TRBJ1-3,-,TGCAGCGTCGATCTAACAGGGTCCGGAAACACCATATATTTT,CSVDLTGSGNTIYF
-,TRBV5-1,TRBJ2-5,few,TGCGCCAGCAGCTTCGAAGGGAATGTGGAGACCCAGTACTTC,CASSFEGNVETQYF
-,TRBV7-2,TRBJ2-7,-,TGTGCCAGCAGCTCCCCAGGAGGAGGGGCTCGCTCCTACGAGCAGTACTTC,CASSSPGGGARSYEQYF